This T cell receptor (beta chain) originates from a study of T cell responses to AZD1222 COVID-19 vaccine. Assay used: immunoSEQ multiplex PCR; TCRdb lists only in-frame clones, some missing. The sample lists around 120,000 clones; about 85% were seen once. Between the trimmed V and J ends, which lost 3 bases and 10 bases, there was a span of 19 bases. This CDR3 spans 16 amino acids. Germline V gives CDR1 SGHAT, CDR2 FQNNGV. The sequenced sample was peripheral blood, obtained 28 days after the second AZD1222 dose. The chain carries TRBV11-2 and TRBJ1-6; TRBD1 might be the D (5 bases). The receptor was isolated from an adult who received the AZD1222 COVID-19 vaccine. DNA for the CDR3: TGTGCCAGCAGCTTTTCCCCGCAGGGATACGGGTCACCCCTCCACTTT. Protein sequence: CASSFSPQGYGSPLHF.